The source of this TCR beta chain is a study of CD8 T cell repertoires and HIV-1 epitope variants (dated by TCRdb to the early 2020s). For context, the study as a whole: Twenty-five peptides representing autologous and known Gag and Nef epitope variants were each used to stimulate T cells in separate culture wells. T cells were enriched using the EasySep Human T Cell Enrichment Kit and were co-cultured with equal numbers of autologous T cell-negative cells serving as antigen-presenting cells. The epitopes tested were three Gag epitope families plus Nef HW9 and YT9. A total of around 83 T cell cultures were run, with each culture condition performed in triplicate except for one peptide, which was performed in duplicate. Cultures were maintained for approximately eleven days in IMDM with gentamicin, and half-media changes adding IL-2, IL-7 and IL-15 were performed on days 3 and 7. A CMV, EBV and flu peptide pool, the Ebola AY9 epitope as negative control, and a no-peptide well were included as control conditions. An aliquot of 1M T cells was set aside as an uncultured baseline condition, separate from the approximately 80 T cell cultures.

As encoded in the germline V gene (reference sequence), CDR1 is LNHDA while CDR2 is SQIVND. V loses 3 bases, J loses 3 bases, and the germline ends lie 16 bases apart. From cysteine to phenylalanine, the CDR3 is 16 amino acids long. The CDR3 DNA has 48 bases and is translated from base 1. With regard to this clone: The antigen it binds to is not known. No base quality values were provided; no much bigger clone lies one nucleotide off.

TCR beta CDR3 regions were sequenced at survey depth on the immunoSEQ platform. The QIAamp DNA micro kit was used to extract genomic DNA from every cultured and uncultured CD8+ T cell population. Per the source publication's procedure: Any sample with under 5,000 productive reads was excluded, and this exclusion removed about 6% of the 75 cultures stimulated with HIV peptides. Sequences were trimmed to CDR3 by a MANAFEST web app, and nonproductive sequences, CDR3s under 5 amino acids, and sequences not starting with C or ending with F/W were removed. Antigen-specific clonotypes had to expand in at least 2 of 3 replicates versus no-peptide control at FDR 0.01, only within one epitope family. A specific clonotype also had to show a frequency at least fivefold higher than in wells stimulated with peptides from other epitope families. This is the immuneACCESS table as TCRdb keeps it, with only in-frame sequences that have V and J called. A part of the clones is gone; compared with another copy, unresolved V genes explain less than half, and the rest is unexplained. V and J calls and clone size are those listed in that table; D and trimming were worked out from the DNA. This sample comprises over 90,000 clones, just under 75% of them detected only once. The ten largest clones take up approximately 24% of the sample.

The paper's findings and limits, for the study overall: Several clonotypes recognized the Nef KF9 family and one clonotype recognized the HW9 family, while no responses were seen to the TAALDMSHF plasma variant. Only TCR beta chains were identified by the assay, and proliferation to antigen, not T cell function or cytokine profile, was indicated. Of the nine antigen-specific TCR beta clonotypes identified, more than five appeared cross-reactive for autologous or known escape epitope variants.

The EasySep Human CD8+ T Cell Enrichment Kit was used on day 10 to isolate CD8+ T cells from every culture. The sequence links TRBV19 to TRBJ2-3; 5 matching bases give a weak D call of TRBD2. This sequence originates from a male donor with HIV. Sequenced sample: uncultured baseline CD8+ T cells from peripheral blood mononuclear cells (PBMCs). The CDR3 protein sequence reads: CASSMERVRRTDTQYF. The DNA reads TGTGCCAGTAGTATGGAAAGGGTGAGGAGGACAGATACGCAGTATTTT.